The 18 T cell receptor beta chains given below trace back to one sample, sequenced in a study of shared clonotypes between healthy human individuals. TCRdb's copy holds only in-frame clones and misses some; the assay was immunoSEQ multiplex PCR. The sample has some 2 million clones; over 85% are singletons. Naive CD8 isolation took CD45RO-negative cells positively selected for CCR7 and excluded terminally differentiated effector memory CD45RA+ cells. The sequenced material came from naive CD8+ T cells sorted from blood. The receptor source for this set is a young man in good health.

The CDR3 is CASSQGIQGGGAQYF. The CDR3 DNA is TGTGCCAGCAGCCAAGGAATACAGGGAGGAGGGGCCCAGTACTTC. The V and J genes are TRBV14 and TRBJ2-5, with D possibly called TRBD1 or TRBD2 (6 bases each). The CDR3 has 15 residues. Germline V gives CDR1 SGHDN, CDR2 FVKESK. V was cut by 1 base and J by 9 bases, with 18 bases left in between.

The chain links TRBV27 to TRBJ2-1, with D perhaps TRBD2 (5 bases). The germline gives CDR1 MNHEY, CDR2 SMNVEV (reference sequence). With 3 bases removed from V and 2 bases from J, the gap between germline ends came to 11 bases. The CDR3 runs to 15 residues. CDR3 bases: TGTGCCAGCAGTTTTGTTTCCGGGGCCTACAATGAGCAGTTCTTC. Its protein is CASSFVSGAYNEQFF.

V and J are TRBV27 and TRBJ2-7; weak D call: TRBD2 (6 bases). The CDR3 consists of 13 residues. Germline V lookup: CDR1 MNHEY, CDR2 SMNVEV (reference sequence). The germline V and J ends were trimmed by 5 bases and 8 bases, with 16 bases remaining between them. The CDR3 DNA reads TGTGCCAGCAGTGTCCCGGGAGCCCGGCAGCAGTACTTC. This codes for CASSVPGARQQYF.

V gene TRBV2 combines with J gene TRBJ2-1, with TRBD1 matching over 8 bases. The CDR3 is 13 residues long. Trimming took 8 bases from V and 2 from J; bases not matched to a gene: 2. The germline V gene encodes CDR1 SNHLY and CDR2 FYNNEI. CDR3 amino acids: CASEGQAYNEQFF. Written as DNA, the CDR3 is TGTGCCAGCGAGGGACAGGCCTACAATGAGCAGTTCTTC.

The chain links TRBV5-8 to TRBJ1-1, with TRBD1 as a possible D gene (6 bases). The length of the CDR3 is 16 residues. The V gene's germline CDR1 is SGHTS and CDR2 YDEGEE. Trimming took 6 bases from V and 0 from J, leaving 18 bases between them. In nucleotides, the CDR3 is TGTGCCAGCACAGGCAGGGGCGAGGTATTGAACACTGAAGCTTTCTTT. The encoded protein is CASTGRGEVLNTEAFF.

The chain links TRBV5-1 to TRBJ1-2; 9 bases agree with TRBD1. CDR3 length equals 15 residues. The germline V gene encodes CDR1 SGHRS and CDR2 YFSETQ. With 1 base clipped from V and 3 bases from J, the junction kept 4 bases outside the gene matches. CDR3 protein: CASSLSDRGDYGYTF. As DNA, the CDR3 is TGCGCCAGCAGCTTGTCCGACAGGGGGGACTATGGCTACACCTTC.

The gene calls are TRBV4-1 and TRBJ2-3, with D possibly TRBD2 on 5 matching bases. This CDR3 region has 15 residues. Germline CDR1 is MGHRA and CDR2 is YSYEKL. V lost 1 base to trimming and J lost 3 bases, with 11 bases between them. CDR3 DNA: TGCGCCAGCAGCCAAGTCGGGATGGGGACAGATACGCAGTATTTT. This codes for CASSQVGMGTDTQYF.

For this clone: The same CDR3 also results from other DNA sequences found in this sample. This chain links TRBV5-1 with TRBJ2-7; 8 bases line up with TRBD1. Trimming took 1 base from V and 6 from J; bases not matched to a gene: 6. Germline V lookup: CDR1 SGHRS, CDR2 YFSETQ. The CDR3 has 14 amino acids. The CDR3, as DNA: TGCGCCAGCAGCTTGACAGGGGGGCCGGGCGAGCAGTACTTC. It translates to CASSLTGGPGEQYF.

The chain has TRBV28 and TRBJ1-2; TRBD1 might be the D (5 bases). Trimming cost V 3 bases and J 8 bases, with 16 bases left between them. CDR1 and CDR2 (germline): MDHEN, SYDVKM. CDR3 length equals 14 residues. The CDR3 bases are TGTGCCAGCAGTTTTAGGGCGCCGGGGGTAGGCTACACCTTC. This translates into CASSFRAPGVGYTF.

This clone was picked up one time. The chain couples TRBV4-1 to TRBJ2-3, with D hard to call. Trimming left V 6 bases short and J 1 base short, with 20 bases between. The CDR3 contains 17 residues. Germline V gives CDR1 MGHRA, CDR2 YSYEKL. The CDR3 nucleotides are TGCGCCAGCAGTGGAGATTCAGGAGACCGGGGCACAGATACGCAGTATTTT. Translating gives CASSGDSGDRGTDTQYF.

As regards this clone: Other DNA variants within this sample encode the same CDR3. The V call is TRBV4-1, the J call TRBJ1-6; D is uncertain. The length of the CDR3 is 13 residues. Deletions cut 3 bases from V and 7 bases from J, with 7 bases between. Germline lookup yields CDR1 MGHRA and CDR2 YSYEKL. The CDR3 spells CASSQGFNSPLHF. For the CDR3, the DNA is TGCGCCAGCAGCCAGGGTTTCAATTCACCCCTCCACTTT.

J is TRBJ2-1 and V is TRBV4-3; D might be TRBD2 (5 bases). Germline V lookup: CDR1 LGHNA, CDR2 YSLEER. Trimming left V 1 base short and J 9 bases short, with 10 bases between. This CDR3 contains 13 residues. The CDR3 loop reads CASSQGGYGEQFF. CDR3 bases: TGCGCCAGCAGCCAAGGAGGGTACGGTGAGCAGTTCTTC.

V gene TRBV6-5 combines with J gene TRBJ2-7, with D possibly called TRBD1 or TRBD2 (5 bases each). Trimming stripped 2 bases from V and 3 bases from J, with 17 bases between. The germline V gene encodes CDR1 MNHEY and CDR2 SVGAGI. CDR3 length equals 16 residues. DNA for the CDR3: TGTGCCAGCAGTTACAGCTTAGGGGAGTCACACTACGAGCAGTACTTC. Translating it yields CASSYSLGESHYEQYF.

The chain carries TRBV19 and TRBJ1-6; the D is unclear. This CDR3 spans 15 amino acids. The germline V gene encodes CDR1 LNHDA and CDR2 SQIVND (reference sequence). V was shortened by 1 base and J by 8 bases, with 12 bases between the two germline ends. The CDR3 DNA follows: TGTGCCAGTAGTATAGGGAAGGGCCGGGATTCACCCCTCCACTTT. Translated, it gives CASSIGKGRDSPLHF. Drawing the rest from reference TRBV19 and TRBJ1-6, the complete variable domain is DGGITQSPKYLFRKEGQNVTLSCEQNLNHDAMYWYRQDPGQGLRLIYYSQIVNDFQKGDIAEGYSVSREKKESFPLTVTSAQKNPTAFYLCASSIGKGRDSPLHFGNGTRLTVT.

This clone was picked up one time. The V gene is TRBV7-9, the J gene TRBJ2-7, with D perhaps TRBD1 or TRBD2 (5 bases each). V dropped 4 bases and J dropped 5 bases, with 21 bases sitting between them. The CDR3 has 16 amino acids. In germline, CDR1 is SEHNR, CDR2 FQNEAQ (reference sequence). The CDR3 sequence: CASSSRGGGGYDEQYF. CDR3 DNA: TGTGCCAGCAGCTCCCGAGGTGGTGGGGGATACGACGAGCAGTACTTC. The whole variable domain, remainder taken from reference TRBV7-9 and TRBJ2-7, is DTGVSQNPRHKITKRGQNVTFRCDPISEHNRLYWYRQTLGQGPEFLTYFQNEAQLEKSRLLSDRFSAERPKGSFSTLEIQRTEQGDSAMYLCASSSRGGGGYDEQYFGPGTRLTVT.

The CDR3 protein is CASSLQQSMNTEAFF. The CDR3 DNA reads TGCGCCAGCAGCTTGCAACAGAGCATGAACACTGAAGCTTTCTTT. The chain combines TRBV5-1 with TRBJ1-1; D gene ambiguous. The CDR3 is 15 residues long. Germline V lookup: CDR1 SGHRS, CDR2 YFSETQ. V was pared by 1 base and J by 0 bases, with 10 bases between.

The chain employs TRBV27 and TRBJ2-4, with D tentatively TRBD2 (7 bases). The CDR3 length is 13 residues. The germline CDR1 and CDR2 sequences are MNHEY and SMNVEV (reference sequence). Between the trimmed V and J ends, which lost 8 bases and 7 bases, there was a span of 15 bases. As DNA, the CDR3 is TGTGCCAGCTCGAAGGGGGGGAGGAACATTCAGTACTTC. Amino acid sequence: CASSKGGRNIQYF.

This sequence joins TRBV27 and TRBJ2-5; 8 nucleotides align to TRBD2. The CDR3 extends over 15 amino acids. CDR1 is MNHEY, CDR2 SMNVEV, per germline (reference sequence). V was clipped by 6 bases and J by 5 bases; unmatched bases: 11. The CDR3 DNA follows: TGTGCCAGCAGCTCCCGGGAGGGCCGATGGGAGACCCAGTACTTC. Residues: CASSSREGRWETQYF.